The rows below give T cell receptor beta chains drawn from one sample of a study of early T cells in non-severe SARS-CoV-2 infection. TCRdb passed the 5' RACE reads through MiXCR, listing each CDR3 protein once. The table shows around 65,000 distinct CDR3 sequences, with around 12% occurring only once. This specimen consisted of whole blood, obtained at baseline. Receptors were obtained from an adult who was a healthcare worker with PCR-confirmed SARS-CoV-2 infection or an uninfected control (not recorded which). CDR3s leave out the opening cysteine and the closing phenylalanine or tryptophan. Fields, in order: V gene, J gene, CDR3 protein.

>TRBV18|TRBJ2-7
ASSPPTAGTGSYEQY
>TRBV21-1|TRBJ2-5
ASSRTLKETQY
>TRBV7-2|TRBJ1-5
ASSAHGYSNQPQH
>TRBV24-1|TRBJ2-2
ATSAVPAGELF
>TRBV20-1|TRBJ1-1
SARAPGGEVTEAF
>TRBV29-1|TRBJ2-1
SVELWGVVEQF
>TRBV6-6|TRBJ2-1
ASSLRTSGKDEQF
>TRBV28|TRBJ2-4
ASRGTKNIQY
>TRBV5-1|TRBJ1-2
ASSLNYNYGYT
>TRBV2|TRBJ2-1
ASNGLTGEQF
>TRBV20-1|TRBJ1-1
SQTFNTEAF
>TRBV28|TRBJ1-6
VSSKGTAHNSPLH
>TRBV27|TRBJ1-2
ASSLGQNYGYT
>TRBV7-2|TRBJ2-2
ASSSQGGDTGELF
>TRBV19|TRBJ1-5
ATKPGGRWQPQH
>TRBV11-2|TRBJ1-1
ASSARGATNTEAF
>TRBV2|TRBJ1-5
ASSQDSASNQPQH
>TRBV7-2|TRBJ2-3
ASSFSSDTQY
>TRBV20-1|TRBJ2-3
SAIRGKDTQY
>TRBV9|TRBJ2-1
ASSVAGNEQF
>TRBV20-1|TRBJ2-7
SASRRVVPYEQY
>TRBV18|TRBJ2-7
ASSPRLAGVSYEQY
>TRBV6-5|TRBJ2-2
ASSYGQGRNAGELF
>TRBV20-1|TRBJ2-1
SARPPTSGDYNEQF
>TRBV19|TRBJ2-1
ASSISSGSNNEQF
>TRBV7-2|TRBJ2-1
ASSLDRGVPYNEQF
>TRBV21-1|TRBJ2-3
ASIRPGGDSTDTQY
>TRBV4-2|TRBJ2-7
ASSQEGFSYEQY
>TRBV12-3/TRBV12-4|TRBJ2-2
ASSLLVSRSGELF
>TRBV29-1|TRBJ2-1
SVGGNPADEQF
>TRBV7-9|TRBJ2-1
ASSLGLGSSYNEQF
>TRBV11-2|TRBJ2-7
ASRKTPLAGDSYEQY
>TRBV4-2|TRBJ1-1
ASSLDRVSGTEAF
>TRBV19|TRBJ2-1
ASSIGVFDEQF
>TRBV12-3/TRBV12-4|TRBJ2-3
ASSSSLGGLGADTQY
>TRBV6-2/TRBV6-3|TRBJ1-1
ASSWGPGTEAF
>TRBV28|TRBJ2-2
ASTKLGQQNTGELF
>TRBV7-2|TRBJ2-1
ASSFKSGGASHNEQF
>TRBV5-1|TRBJ1-5
ASSFGGKEDQPQH
>TRBV7-6|TRBJ2-5
ASSPFEGETQY
>TRBV12-3/TRBV12-4|TRBJ1-5
ASSPGRQGYNQPQH
>TRBV6-2/TRBV6-3|TRBJ1-2
ASSYADRGRYGYT
>TRBV30|TRBJ1-6
ALTPVRGDSPLH
>TRBV6-2/TRBV6-3|TRBJ2-5
ASSSAGTSGETQY
>TRBV6-1|TRBJ2-5
ASSEPTHQETQY
>TRBV29-1|TRBJ2-3
SVEVLTQY
>TRBV28|TRBJ1-4
ASSFPPANEKLF
>TRBV5-1|TRBJ2-3
ASSSSGANTDTQY
>TRBV4-2|TRBJ2-7
ASSPSGGGIKY
>TRBV5-6|TRBJ1-6
ASSFGQGHSPLH
>TRBV5-1|TRBJ2-7
ASSLVNWDRTSGRLYEQY
>TRBV5-1|TRBJ2-5
ASSLGPQETQY
>TRBV11-2|TRBJ1-1
ASSLPGLYTEAF
>TRBV12-3/TRBV12-4|TRBJ1-1
ASSFHRGSTEAF
>TRBV6-1|TRBJ2-2
ASSEGRQNTGELF
>TRBV7-9|TRBJ2-2
ASSLALETGELF
>TRBV5-1|TRBJ1-1
ASSRTQENTEAF